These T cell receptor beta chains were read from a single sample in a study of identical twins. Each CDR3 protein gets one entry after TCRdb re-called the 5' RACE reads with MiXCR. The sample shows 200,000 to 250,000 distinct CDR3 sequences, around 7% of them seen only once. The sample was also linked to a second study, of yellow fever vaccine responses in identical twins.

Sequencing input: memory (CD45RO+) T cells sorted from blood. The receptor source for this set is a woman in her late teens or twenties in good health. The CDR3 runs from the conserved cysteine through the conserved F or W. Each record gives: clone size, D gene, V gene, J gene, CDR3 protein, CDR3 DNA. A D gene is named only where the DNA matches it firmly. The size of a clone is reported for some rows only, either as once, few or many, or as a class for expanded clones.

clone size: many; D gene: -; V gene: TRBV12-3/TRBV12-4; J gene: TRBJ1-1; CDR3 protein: CASTRGTEAFF; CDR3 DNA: TGTGCCAGCACTCGAGGTACTGAAGCTTTCTTT
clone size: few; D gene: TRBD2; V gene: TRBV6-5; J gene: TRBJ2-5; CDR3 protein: CASSYQTSASGTETQYF; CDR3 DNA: TGTGCCAGCAGTTATCAGACTTCGGCTAGCGGGACGGAGACCCAGTACTTC
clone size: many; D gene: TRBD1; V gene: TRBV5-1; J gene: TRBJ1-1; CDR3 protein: CASSSTRTGFDEAFF; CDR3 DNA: TGCGCCAGCAGTTCTACTAGGACAGGGTTTGATGAAGCTTTCTTT
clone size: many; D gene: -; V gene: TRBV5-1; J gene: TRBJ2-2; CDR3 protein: CASASPANTGELFF; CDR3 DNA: TGCGCCAGCGCCTCACCCGCGAACACCGGGGAGCTGTTTTTT
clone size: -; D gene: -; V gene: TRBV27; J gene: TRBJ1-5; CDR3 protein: CASRPGTYNQPQHF; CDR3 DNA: TGTGCCAGCAGGCCCGGGACATACAATCAGCCCCAGCATTTT
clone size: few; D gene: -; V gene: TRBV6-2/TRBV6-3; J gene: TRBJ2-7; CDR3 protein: CASSPGTPVREQYF; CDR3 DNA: TGTGCCAGCAGTCCAGGGACACCCGTTCGCGAGCAGTACTTC
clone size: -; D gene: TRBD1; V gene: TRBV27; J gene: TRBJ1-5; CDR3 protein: CASRRTGPLNQPQHF; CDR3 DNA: TGTGCCAGCAGGAGGACAGGCCCTCTCAATCAGCCCCAGCATTTT
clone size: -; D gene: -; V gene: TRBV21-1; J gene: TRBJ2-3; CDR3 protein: CASTDRGPLGTDTQYF; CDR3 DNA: TGTGCCAGCACCGACAGGGGACCACTTGGCACAGATACGCAGTATTTT
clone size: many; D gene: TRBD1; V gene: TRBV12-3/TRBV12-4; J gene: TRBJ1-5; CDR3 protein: CASSFSGGHQPQHF; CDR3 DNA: TGTGCCAGCAGTTTCTCAGGGGGCCATCAGCCCCAGCATTTT
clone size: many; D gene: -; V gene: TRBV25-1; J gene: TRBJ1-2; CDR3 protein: CASSDFDGYTF; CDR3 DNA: TGTGCCAGCAGTGACTTCGATGGCTACACCTTC
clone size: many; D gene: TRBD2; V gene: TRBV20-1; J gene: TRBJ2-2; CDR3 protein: CSAGVREERTGELFF; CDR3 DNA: TGCAGTGCTGGGGTGCGGGAGGAGCGCACCGGGGAGCTGTTTTTT
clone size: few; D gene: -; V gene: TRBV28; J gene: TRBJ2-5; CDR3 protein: CASSFLDGSSETQYF; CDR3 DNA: TGTGCCAGCAGTTTCCTGGATGGGAGTTCGGAGACCCAGTACTTC
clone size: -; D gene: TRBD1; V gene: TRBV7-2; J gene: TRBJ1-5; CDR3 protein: CASSFSTGNQPQHF; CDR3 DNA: TGTGCCAGCAGCTTCTCGACAGGGAATCAGCCCCAGCATTTT
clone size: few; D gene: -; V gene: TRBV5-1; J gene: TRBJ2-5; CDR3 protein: CASSLDNQETQYF; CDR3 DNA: TGCGCCAGCAGCTTGGACAACCAAGAGACCCAGTACTTC
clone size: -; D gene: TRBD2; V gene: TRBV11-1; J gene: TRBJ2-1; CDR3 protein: CASSLTGTSGGSYNEQFF; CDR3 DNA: TGTGCCAGCAGCTTAACCGGGACTAGCGGAGGCTCCTACAATGAGCAGTTCTTC
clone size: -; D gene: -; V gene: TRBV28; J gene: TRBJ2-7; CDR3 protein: CASRRGAGEQYF; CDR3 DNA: TGTGCCAGCAGGAGGGGGGCCGGGGAGCAGTACTTC
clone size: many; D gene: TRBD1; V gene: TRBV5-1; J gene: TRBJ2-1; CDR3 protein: CASSIQTGVGEQFF; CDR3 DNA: TGCGCCAGCAGCATCCAGACAGGGGTGGGTGAGCAGTTCTTC
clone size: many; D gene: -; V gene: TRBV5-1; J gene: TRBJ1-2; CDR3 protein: CASSLTDYGYTF; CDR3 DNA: TGCGCCAGCAGCTTGACAGACTATGGCTACACCTTC
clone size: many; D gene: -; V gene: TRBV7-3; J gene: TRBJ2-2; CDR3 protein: CASSRTVTGELFF; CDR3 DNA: TGTGCCAGCAGTCGGACAGTCACCGGGGAGCTGTTTTTT
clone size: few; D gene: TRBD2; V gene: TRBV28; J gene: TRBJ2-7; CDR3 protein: CASSFAGEHYEQYF; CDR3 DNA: TGTGCCAGCAGTTTTGCGGGAGAACACTACGAGCAGTACTTC
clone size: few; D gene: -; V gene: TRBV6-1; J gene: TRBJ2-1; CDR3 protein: CASSEVFSPEQFF; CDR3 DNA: TGTGCCAGCAGTGAAGTATTTTCCCCGGAGCAGTTCTTC
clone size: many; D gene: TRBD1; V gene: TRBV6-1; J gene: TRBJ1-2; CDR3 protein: CASRPPWTGEGGYTF; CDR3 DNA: TGTGCCAGCAGGCCCCCGTGGACAGGGGAAGGGGGCTACACCTTC
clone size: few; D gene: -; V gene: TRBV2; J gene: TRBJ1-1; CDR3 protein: CASRASLGTEAFF; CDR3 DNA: TGTGCCAGCAGGGCCTCCTTGGGGACTGAAGCTTTCTTT
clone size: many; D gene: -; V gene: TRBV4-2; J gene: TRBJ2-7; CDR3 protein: CASSQGSLSYEQYF; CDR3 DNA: TGTGCCAGCAGCCAAGGTTCCCTTTCCTACGAGCAGTACTTC
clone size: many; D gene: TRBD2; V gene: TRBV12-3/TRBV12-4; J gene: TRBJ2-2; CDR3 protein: CASTWRGSNTGELFF; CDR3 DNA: TGTGCCAGCACCTGGCGGGGGTCGAACACCGGGGAGCTGTTTTTT
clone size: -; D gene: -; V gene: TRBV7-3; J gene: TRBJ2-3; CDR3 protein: CASSSGAGRTDTQYF; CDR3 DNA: TGTGCCAGCAGCTCCGGGGCGGGCCGCACAGATACGCAGTATTTT
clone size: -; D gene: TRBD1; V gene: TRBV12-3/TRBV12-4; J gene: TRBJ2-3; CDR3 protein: CASSLGYGTGGSTDTQYF; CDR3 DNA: TGTGCCAGCAGTTTAGGTTACGGGACAGGGGGGAGCACAGATACGCAGTATTTT
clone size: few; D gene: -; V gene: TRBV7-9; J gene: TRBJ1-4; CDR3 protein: CASSSTEISNEKLFF; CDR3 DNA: TGTGCCAGCAGCTCTACGGAGATCTCTAATGAAAAACTGTTTTTT
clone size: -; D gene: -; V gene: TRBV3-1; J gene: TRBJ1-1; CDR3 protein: CASSQAPQMRQLNTEAFF; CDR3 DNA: TGTGCCAGCAGCCAAGCACCCCAAATGCGACAGCTGAACACTGAAGCTTTCTTT
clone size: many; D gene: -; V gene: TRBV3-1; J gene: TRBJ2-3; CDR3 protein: CASSRSRQRAIADTQYF; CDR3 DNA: TGTGCCAGCAGCCGAAGTAGACAGAGAGCAATCGCAGATACGCAGTATTTT
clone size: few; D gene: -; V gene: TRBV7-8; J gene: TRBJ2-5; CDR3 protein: CASSSTITQYF; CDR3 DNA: TGTGCCAGCAGCTCCACTATAACCCAGTACTTC
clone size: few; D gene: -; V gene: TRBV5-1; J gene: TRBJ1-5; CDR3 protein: CASSLEGNNQPQHF; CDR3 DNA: TGCGCCAGCAGCTTGGAAGGGAACAATCAGCCCCAGCATTTT
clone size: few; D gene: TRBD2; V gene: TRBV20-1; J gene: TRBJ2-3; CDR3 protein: CSARRRGGIDTQYF; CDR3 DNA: TGCAGTGCTAGACGGCGGGGGGGCATAGATACGCAGTATTTT
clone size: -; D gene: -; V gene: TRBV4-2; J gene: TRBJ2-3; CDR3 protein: CASSQQPIRDTQYF; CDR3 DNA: TGTGCCAGCAGCCAACAACCTATCAGGGATACGCAGTATTTT
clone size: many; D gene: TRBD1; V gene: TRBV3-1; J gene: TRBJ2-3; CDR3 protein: CASSPGTGITDTQYF; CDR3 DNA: TGTGCCAGCAGCCCCGGGACAGGGATTACAGATACGCAGTATTTT